In its sample, the clone carrying this T cell receptor beta chain was seen a few times. V was cut by 5 bases and J by 0 bases, with 11 bases left in between. This CDR3 is built from 15 residues. Germline CDR1 reads SGHTA; CDR2 reads FQGNSA. Study processing details: Estimation of nucleated cell counts relied on the amplification of reference gene primers. Profiled with immunoSEQ multiplex PCR; TCRdb holds only in-frame clones, not every one. V, J and clone size reflect that table, while D and trimming were determined from the DNA. The repertoire holds around 190,000 clones, more than 75% seen once, with 6% in the top ten. Recruited during active infection, patients (from Seattle) were subsequently followed longitudinally. This sample was taken from a study of blood T cell repertoires in COVID-19. Study context: Whether acute or convalescent, the COVID-19 samples came from the United States, Italy and Spain. Sample material is recorded as cDNA or gDNA derived from T cells, B-cell-depleted T cells, or PBMCs.

The rearrangement links TRBV7-2 to TRBJ2-1; the D gene is possibly TRBD2 (6 bases). Sequencing was carried out using peripheral blood. The TCR comes from a woman aged 35 to 49 with COVID-19, enrolled during active disease. This CDR3 is CASSPGGTSYNEQFF. The CDR3 DNA reads TGTGCCAGCAGCCCGGGCGGGACCTCCTACAATGAGCAGTTCTTC.